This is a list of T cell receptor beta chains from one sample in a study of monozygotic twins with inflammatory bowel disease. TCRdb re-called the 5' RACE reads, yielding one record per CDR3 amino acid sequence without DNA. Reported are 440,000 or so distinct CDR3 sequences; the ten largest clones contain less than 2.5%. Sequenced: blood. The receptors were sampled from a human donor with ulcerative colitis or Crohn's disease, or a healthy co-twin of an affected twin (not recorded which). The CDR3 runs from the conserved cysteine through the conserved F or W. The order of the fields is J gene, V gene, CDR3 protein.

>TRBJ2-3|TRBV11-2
CASSLPPSGSRRTDTQYF
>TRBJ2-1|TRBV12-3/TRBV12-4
CASSFRGYEQFF
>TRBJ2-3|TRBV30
CAWSLTEGADTQYF
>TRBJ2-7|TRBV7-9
CASSPGVDWYSYEQYF
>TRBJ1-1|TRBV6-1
CASSPYWTNTEAFF
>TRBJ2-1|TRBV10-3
CAISSLAAGENEQFF
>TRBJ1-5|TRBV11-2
CASSLFPRGGGGSNQPQHF
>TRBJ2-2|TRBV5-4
CASSLITGGLTGELFF
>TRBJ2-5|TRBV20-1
CSASDRLAVETQYF
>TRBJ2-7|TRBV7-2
CASSSAGTSGGMGKNEQYF
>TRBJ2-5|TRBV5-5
CASSLPRWAGTQYF
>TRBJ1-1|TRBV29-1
CSVDSPANTEAFF
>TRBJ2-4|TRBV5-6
CASTERGGLAKNIQYF
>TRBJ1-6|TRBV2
CASSGQPSPLHF
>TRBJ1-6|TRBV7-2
CASSLGVRGGSPLHF
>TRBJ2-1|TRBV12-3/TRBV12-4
CASSLSSGIWNPYNEQFF
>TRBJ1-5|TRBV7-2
CASSFRSHSNQPQHF
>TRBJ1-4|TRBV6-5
CAASAYTNEKLFF
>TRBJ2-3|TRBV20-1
CSARGPLTDTQYF
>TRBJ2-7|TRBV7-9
CASSSGQSLRDEQYF
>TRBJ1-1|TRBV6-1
CASSASGIAEAFF
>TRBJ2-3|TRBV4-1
CASSRLAEREGSSTDTQYF
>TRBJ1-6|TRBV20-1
CSAQASRYNSPLHF
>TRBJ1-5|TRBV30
CACSPGQGSGNQPQHF
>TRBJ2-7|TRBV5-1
CASHSGSGFYEQYF
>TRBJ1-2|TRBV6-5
CASSAGTFGYTF